The 13 T cell receptor beta chains below come from one sample, sequenced in a study of blood T cell repertoires in COVID-19. TCRdb keeps only in-frame clones here, not all; method: immunoSEQ multiplex PCR. Of approximately 80,000 clones listed, around 90% are singletons. Sequencing used peripheral blood. These receptor sequences come from a human donor in a cohort sampled during active COVID-19.

The J gene is TRBJ2-5, the V gene TRBV2, with D uncertain. Germline V gene lookup returns CDR1 SNHLY and CDR2 FYNNEI. The CDR3 runs 14 residues. V lost 1 base to trimming and J lost 1 base, with 7 bases between them. CDR3 loop: CASSEGYSQETQYF. CDR3 bases: TGTGCCAGCAGTGAAGGGTACAGCCAAGAGACCCAGTACTTC. The variable domain in full, with the rest retrieved from reference TRBV2 and TRBJ2-5, is EPEVTQTPSHQVTQMGQEVILRCVPISNHLYFYWYRQILGQKVEFLVSFYNNEISEKSEIFDDQFSVERPDGSNFTLKIRSTKLEDSAMYFCASSEGYSQETQYFGPGTRLLVL.

In nucleotides, the CDR3 is TGTGCCAGCAGTCCAACAGGTTTTTACTCCTACGAGCAGTACTTC. This encodes CASSPTGFYSYEQYF. The gene calls are TRBV28 and TRBJ2-7; TRBD1 might be the D (5 bases). From germline, CDR1 is MDHEN and CDR2 SYDVKM. CDR3 size: 15 residues. The V end was cut by 5 bases, the J end by 0 bases, with 14 bases between. The whole variable domain, remainder taken from reference TRBV28 and TRBJ2-7, is DVKVTQSSRYLVKRTGEKVFLECVQDMDHENMFWYRQDPGLGLRLIYFSYDVKMKEKGDIPEGYSVSREKKERFSLILESASTNQTSMYLCASSPTGFYSYEQYFGPGTRLTVT.

This chain joins TRBV28 and TRBJ1-2, with TRBD1 as a possible D gene (6 bases). Germline V gene data show CDR1 as MDHEN and CDR2 as SYDVKM. The V gene lost 4 bases and the J gene lost 5 bases, with 23 bases spanning the gap. The CDR3 has 17 residues. The CDR3 reads CASSYSRGGGRQYGYTF. The CDR3 coding sequence is TGTGCCAGCAGTTATTCCAGAGGGGGGGGGAGACAATATGGCTACACCTTC.

Here the CDR3 reads CASSQDGLAGRTDTQYF. The CDR3 region has the DNA TGTGCCAGCAGCCAAGATGGACTAGCGGGGCGGACAGATACGCAGTATTTT. The chain combines TRBV4-2 with TRBJ2-3, with 12 positions matching TRBD2. CDR3 size: 17 residues. Per the germline V gene, CDR1 is LGHNA and CDR2 is YNFKEQ. Trimming removed 0 bases from V and 3 bases from J; junction bases left unmatched: 4.

The gene calls are TRBV6-2 or TRBV6-3 and TRBJ2-7; 9 nucleotides line up with TRBD1. J was trimmed by 7 bases and V by 2 bases; bases with no gene match: 6. The CDR3 consists of 14 residues. Germline loops: CDR1 MNHEY, CDR2 SVGEGT. CDR3 bases: TGTGCCAGCAGTTACCAGACAGGGGGTGGTGAGCAGTACTTC. Protein sequence: CASSYQTGGGEQYF.

This chain connects TRBV4-1 to TRBJ1-1; tentative D call: TRBD1 (6 bases). The CDR3 length is 15 residues. Trimming removed 1 base from V and 1 base from J, with 10 bases in between. CDR1 MGHRA and CDR2 YSYEKL come from the germline V gene. The CDR3 bases are TGCGCCAGCAGCCAAGTGGACAGCCCGAACACTGAAGCTTTCTTT. Amino acid sequence: CASSQVDSPNTEAFF.

The genes are TRBV25-1 and TRBJ1-1; D uncertain. The CDR3 loop spans 11 amino acids. Per germline, CDR1 MGHDK and CDR2 SYGVNS. Trimming took 4 bases from V and 4 from J, leaving 4 bases between them. The CDR3 region has the DNA TGTGCCAGCAGTGCGGGCACTGAAGCTTTCTTT. Protein: CASSAGTEAFF. Based on the CDR3 plus reference TRBV25-1 and TRBJ1-1, the full variable domain is EADIYQTPRYLVIGTGKKITLECSQTMGHDKMYWYQQDPGMELHLIHYSYGVNSTEKGDLSSESTVSRIRTEHFPLTLESARPSHTSQYLCASSAGTEAFFGQGTRLTVV.

CDR3 DNA sequence: TGCGCCAGCAGCGGGCGACTTCCGGGACAGGGGGCGTACGAGCAGTACTTC. It codes for CASSGRLPGQGAYEQYF. J is TRBJ2-7 and V is TRBV4-1; 12 bases line up with TRBD1. CDR3 size: 17 residues. V shed 5 bases and J 4 bases; nucleotides not matched to a gene: 12. The germline CDR1 and CDR2 sequences are MGHRA and YSYEKL.

This clone was picked up a small number of times. The V and J genes are TRBV19 and TRBJ1-3; D gene unclear. V was clipped by 1 base and J by 2 bases, with 9 bases between them. Germline V gene lookup returns CDR1 LNHDA and CDR2 SQIVND (reference sequence). The CDR3 consists of 15 residues. This chain's CDR3 is CASSIGGEPGNTIYF. The CDR3 nucleotides are TGTGCCAGTAGTATAGGCGGTGAGCCTGGAAACACCATATATTTT.

The CDR3 nucleotides read TGTGCCAGCAGCCGTCTCAATGAGCAGTTCTTC. Amino acids: CASSRLNEQFF. The chain has TRBV6-5 and TRBJ2-1; D is ambiguous. This CDR3 is 11 amino acids long. Per the germline V gene, CDR1 is MNHEY and CDR2 is SVGAGI. Trimming stripped 6 bases from V and 6 bases from J, with 6 bases between.

The rearrangement joins TRBV19 to TRBJ2-5; TRBD2 aligns across 7 bases. Trimming took 3 bases from V and 3 from J; bases not matched to a gene: 7. Germline loops: CDR1 LNHDA, CDR2 SQIVND (reference sequence). The CDR3 contains 15 residues. CDR3 nucleotide sequence: TGTGCCAGTAGTATCGCGGCTAGCGGTGAAGAGACCCAGTACTTC. Translated: CASSIAASGEETQYF.

This chain uses TRBV5-4 with TRBJ2-5, with 9 bases lining up with TRBD2. The CDR3 loop spans 16 amino acids. In germline, CDR1 is SGHNT, CDR2 YYREEE (reference sequence). The J segment lost 4 bases and the V segment lost 4 bases, leaving 11 bases of the junction unmatched. The CDR3 DNA is TGTGCCAGCAGCGCCACGGGCGGGGGGGCAGGAGAGACCCAGTACTTC. It codes for CASSATGGGAGETQYF.

This clone was seen a single time. The CDR3 nucleotides are TGTGCCATCAGCCGAGAATTTAGGGAGATAGGCGGCTACACCTTC. The encoded protein is CAISREFREIGGYTF. The chain uses TRBV10-3 and TRBJ1-2; D unresolved. The CDR3 is made up of 15 amino acids. The V end was cut by 6 bases, the J end by 8 bases, with 22 bases between. Germline V gene data show CDR1 as ENHRY and CDR2 as SYGVKD.